The rows below give T cell receptor beta chains drawn from one sample of a study of molecular identifiers for immune sequencing clone quantification. TCRdb processed the PCR reads anew with MiXCR; each CDR3 protein has one entry. The data contain more than 450,000 distinct CDR3 sequences, roughly 24% of them singletons. The sample consisted of naive CD8+ T cells from blood, with Jurkat cell RNA spiked in. The source is a human donor in good health. Some libraries in this study had Jurkat cell RNA spiked in. Both conserved end residues are part of each CDR3. D genes are given only for firm matches.

V gene	J gene	D gene	CDR3 protein
TRBV12-3/TRBV12-4	TRBJ1-5	NA	CASSAGTPYREPQHF
TRBV13	TRBJ1-1	NA	CASSFLANTEAFF
TRBV6-5	TRBJ2-3	TRBD1	CASSSISGTGTYTDTQYF
TRBV21-1	TRBJ2-3	NA	CASSPSRKRGATDTQYF
TRBV7-9	TRBJ2-1	NA	CASSSGLDYNEQFF
TRBV29-1	TRBJ2-3	NA	CSVEFGTQYF
TRBV19	TRBJ1-2	NA	CASTPFTPNYGYTF
TRBV5-1	TRBJ1-1	NA	CASSSEGQNTEAFF
TRBV12-3/TRBV12-4	TRBJ2-7	NA	CASSLGWSYEQYF
TRBV4-3	TRBJ1-2	NA	CASSQEYTAGSNYGYTF
TRBV23-1	TRBJ1-5	NA	CASSQSDTSNQPQHF
TRBV5-1	TRBJ2-1	TRBD2	CASSFSGTNPYNEQFF
TRBV20-1	TRBJ1-4	NA	CSASSITGTRTNEKLFF
TRBV4-3	TRBJ1-4	TRBD1	CASSHSTGRNEKLFF
TRBV2	TRBJ2-5	NA	CASSEVGRGTETQYF
TRBV27	TRBJ2-2	TRBD1	CASSRDRGSVTGELFF
TRBV4-3	TRBJ2-7	TRBD1	CASSQGTGIYEQYF
TRBV4-3	TRBJ2-1	TRBD1	CASSQGRGQGINEQFF
TRBV6-5	TRBJ2-3	NA	CASSYDGVSDTQYF
TRBV11-2	TRBJ2-1	NA	CASSLAVLGGSYNEQFF
TRBV19	TRBJ2-5	TRBD2	CASTSGRFQETQYF
TRBV6-1	TRBJ2-7	TRBD2	CASSNTGTTYEQYF
TRBV7-2	TRBJ2-1	TRBD2	CASSFTSGDGRFVNEQFF
TRBV7-2	TRBJ2-1	TRBD2	CASSPGLAGGLNNEQFF
TRBV27	TRBJ2-7	NA	CASRRGRGDREQYF
TRBV27	TRBJ2-7	TRBD2	CASSLSGGWAEQYF
TRBV9	TRBJ2-3	TRBD2	CASSASGGSSTDTQYF
TRBV6-2/TRBV6-3	TRBJ2-7	NA	CASSSDLVGEQYF